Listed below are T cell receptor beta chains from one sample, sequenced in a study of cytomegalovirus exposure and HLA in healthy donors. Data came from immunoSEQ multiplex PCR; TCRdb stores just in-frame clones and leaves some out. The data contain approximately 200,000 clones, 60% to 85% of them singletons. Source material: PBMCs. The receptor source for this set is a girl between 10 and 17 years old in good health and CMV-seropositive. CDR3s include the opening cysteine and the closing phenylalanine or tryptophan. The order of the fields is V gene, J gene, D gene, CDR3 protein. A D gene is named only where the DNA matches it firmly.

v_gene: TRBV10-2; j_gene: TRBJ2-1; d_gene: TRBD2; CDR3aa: CASGPSGAEQFF
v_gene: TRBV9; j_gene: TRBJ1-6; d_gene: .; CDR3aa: CASSSGDWNSPLHF
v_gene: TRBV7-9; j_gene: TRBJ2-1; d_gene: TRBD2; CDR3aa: CASSKAPGLAPNEQFF
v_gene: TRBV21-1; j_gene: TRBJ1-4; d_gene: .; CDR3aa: CATTQGPGNEKLFF
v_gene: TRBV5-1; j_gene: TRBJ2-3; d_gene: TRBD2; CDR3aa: CASSLGLAETGADTQYF
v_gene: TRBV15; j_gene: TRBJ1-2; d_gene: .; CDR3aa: CATSRDSVGSRILYGYTF
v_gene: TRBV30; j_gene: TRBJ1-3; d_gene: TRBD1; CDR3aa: CAWSTGTGGYWSGNTIYF
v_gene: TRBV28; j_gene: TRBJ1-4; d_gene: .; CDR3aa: CASSFMRPLPTNEKLFF
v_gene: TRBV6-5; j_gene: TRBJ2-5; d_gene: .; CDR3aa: CASSCSNTDRKETQYF
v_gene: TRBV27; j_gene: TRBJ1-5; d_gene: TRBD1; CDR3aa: CASSPANLDRGRLQSNQPQHF
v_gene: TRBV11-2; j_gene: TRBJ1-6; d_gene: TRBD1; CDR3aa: CASRQIPGQGPTVNSPLHF
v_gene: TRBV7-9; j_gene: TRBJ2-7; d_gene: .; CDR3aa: CASSSDTIYEQYF
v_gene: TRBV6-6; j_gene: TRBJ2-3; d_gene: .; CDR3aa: CASSYITDTQYF
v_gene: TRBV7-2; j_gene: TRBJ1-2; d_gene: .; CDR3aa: CASSLTTGAGYTF
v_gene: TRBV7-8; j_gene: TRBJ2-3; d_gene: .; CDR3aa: CASSLGGYTQYF
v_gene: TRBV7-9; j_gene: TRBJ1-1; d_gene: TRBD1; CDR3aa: CASSFRLGTGDTEAFF
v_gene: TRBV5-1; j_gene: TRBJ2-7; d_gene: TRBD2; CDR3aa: CASSLMRGGPGYEQYF
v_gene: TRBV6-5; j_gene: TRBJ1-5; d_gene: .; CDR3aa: CASSLRGGQPQHF